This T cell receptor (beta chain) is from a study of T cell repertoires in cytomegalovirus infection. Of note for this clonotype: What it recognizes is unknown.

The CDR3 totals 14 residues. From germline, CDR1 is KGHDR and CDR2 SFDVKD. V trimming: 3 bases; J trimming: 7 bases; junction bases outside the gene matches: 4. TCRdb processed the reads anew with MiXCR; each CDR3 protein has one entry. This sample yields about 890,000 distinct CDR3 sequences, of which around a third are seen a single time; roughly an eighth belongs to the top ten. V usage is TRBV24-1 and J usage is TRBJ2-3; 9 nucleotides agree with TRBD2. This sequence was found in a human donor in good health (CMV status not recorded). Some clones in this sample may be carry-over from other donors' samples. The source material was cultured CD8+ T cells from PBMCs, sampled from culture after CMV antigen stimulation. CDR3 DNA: TGTGCCACCAGTGATGGGAGCGGGGGGTATACGCAGTATTTT. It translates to CATSDGSGGYTQYF.